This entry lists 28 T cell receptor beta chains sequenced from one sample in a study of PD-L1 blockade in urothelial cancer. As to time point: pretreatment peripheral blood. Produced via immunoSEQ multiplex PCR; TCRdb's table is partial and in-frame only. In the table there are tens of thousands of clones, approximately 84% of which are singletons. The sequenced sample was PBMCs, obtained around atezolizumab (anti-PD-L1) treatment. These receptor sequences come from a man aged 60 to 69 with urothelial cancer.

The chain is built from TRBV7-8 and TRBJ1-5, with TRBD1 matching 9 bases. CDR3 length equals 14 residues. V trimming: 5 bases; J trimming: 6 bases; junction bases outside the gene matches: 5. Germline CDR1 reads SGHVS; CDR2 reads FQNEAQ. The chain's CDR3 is CASSGDRAGQPQHF. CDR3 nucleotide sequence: TGTGCCAGCAGCGGGGACAGGGCCGGTCAGCCCCAGCATTTT.

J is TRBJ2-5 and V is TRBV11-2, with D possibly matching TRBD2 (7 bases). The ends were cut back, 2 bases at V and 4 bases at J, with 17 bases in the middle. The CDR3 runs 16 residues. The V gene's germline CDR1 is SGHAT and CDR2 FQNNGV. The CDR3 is CASSLMFGGRGETQYF. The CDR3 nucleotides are TGTGCCAGCAGCTTAATGTTCGGGGGGCGGGGAGAGACCCAGTACTTC.

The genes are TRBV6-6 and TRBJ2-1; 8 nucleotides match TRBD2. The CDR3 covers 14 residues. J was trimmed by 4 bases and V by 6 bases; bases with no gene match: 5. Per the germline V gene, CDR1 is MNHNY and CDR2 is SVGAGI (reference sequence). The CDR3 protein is CASSLSGEYNEQFF. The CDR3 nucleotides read TGTGCCAGCAGCCTTAGCGGGGAGTACAATGAGCAGTTCTTC.

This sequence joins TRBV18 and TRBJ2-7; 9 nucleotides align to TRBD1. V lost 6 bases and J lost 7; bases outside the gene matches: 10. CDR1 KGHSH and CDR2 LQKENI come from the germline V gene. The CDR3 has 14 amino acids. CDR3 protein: CASSEDRGLGEQYF. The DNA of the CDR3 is TGTGCCAGCTCTGAGGACAGGGGTTTGGGAGAGCAGTACTTC.

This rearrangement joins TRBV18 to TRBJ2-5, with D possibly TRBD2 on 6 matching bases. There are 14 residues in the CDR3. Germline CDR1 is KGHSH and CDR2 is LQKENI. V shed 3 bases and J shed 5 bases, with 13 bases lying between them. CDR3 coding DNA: TGTGCCAGCTCACCGAGAGGGGACTGGGAGACCCAGTACTTC. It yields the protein CASSPRGDWETQYF.

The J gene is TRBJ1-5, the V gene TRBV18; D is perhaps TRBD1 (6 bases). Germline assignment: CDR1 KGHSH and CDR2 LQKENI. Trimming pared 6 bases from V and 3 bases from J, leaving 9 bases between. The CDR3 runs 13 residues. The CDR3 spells CASSGQYNQPQHF. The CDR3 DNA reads TGTGCCAGCTCTGGACAGTACAATCAGCCCCAGCATTTT.

The CDR3, as DNA: TGTGCCAGCAGCCCCGTTTCGGACAGGGATATCCACGAGCAGTACTTC. Protein product: CASSPVSDRDIHEQYF. The J gene is TRBJ2-7, the V gene TRBV9; 8 bases are shared with TRBD1. J lost 5 bases, V lost 4 bases, and 14 bases had no gene match. Germline assignment: CDR1 SGDLS and CDR2 YYNGEE. This CDR3 is 16 amino acids long.

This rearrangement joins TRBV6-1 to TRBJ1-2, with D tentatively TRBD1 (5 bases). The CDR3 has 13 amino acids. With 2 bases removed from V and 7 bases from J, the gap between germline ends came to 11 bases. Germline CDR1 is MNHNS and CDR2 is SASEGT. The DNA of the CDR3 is TGTGCCAGCAGTGAAAGGCAGGGTACTGGCTACACCTTC. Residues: CASSERQGTGYTF.

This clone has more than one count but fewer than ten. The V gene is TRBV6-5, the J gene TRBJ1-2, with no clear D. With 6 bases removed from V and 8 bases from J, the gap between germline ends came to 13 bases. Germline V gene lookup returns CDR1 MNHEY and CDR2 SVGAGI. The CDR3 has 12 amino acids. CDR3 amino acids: CASSRHNGGYTF. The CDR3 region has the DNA TGTGCCAGCAGCCGACATAACGGCGGCTACACCTTC.

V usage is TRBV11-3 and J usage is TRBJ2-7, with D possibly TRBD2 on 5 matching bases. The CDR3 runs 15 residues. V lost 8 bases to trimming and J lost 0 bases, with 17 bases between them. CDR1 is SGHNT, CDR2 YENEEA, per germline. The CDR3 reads CASAAEVGSSYEQYF. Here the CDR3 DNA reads TGTGCCAGCGCGGCGGAGGTGGGCAGCTCCTACGAGCAGTACTTC.

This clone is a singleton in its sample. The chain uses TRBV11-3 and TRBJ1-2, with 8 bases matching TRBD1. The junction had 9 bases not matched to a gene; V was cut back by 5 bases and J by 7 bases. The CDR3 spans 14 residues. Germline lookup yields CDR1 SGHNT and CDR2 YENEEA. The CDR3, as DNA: TGTGCCAGCAGCAACGGACAGGGTACGACTGGCTACACCTTC. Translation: CASSNGQGTTGYTF.

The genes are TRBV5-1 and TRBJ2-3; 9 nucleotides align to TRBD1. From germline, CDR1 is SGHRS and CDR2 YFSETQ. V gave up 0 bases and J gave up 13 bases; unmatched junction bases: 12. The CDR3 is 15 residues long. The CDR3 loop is CASSLERVGTGLEYF. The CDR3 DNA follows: TGCGCCAGCAGCTTGGAGCGGGTCGGGACAGGGCTTGAGTATTTT. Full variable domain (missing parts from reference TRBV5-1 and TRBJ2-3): KAGVTQTPRYLIKTRGQQVTLSCSPISGHRSVSWYQQTPGQGLQFLFEYFSETQRNKGNFPGRFSGRQFSNSRSEMNVSTLELGDSALYLCASSLERVGTGLEYFGPGTRLTVL.

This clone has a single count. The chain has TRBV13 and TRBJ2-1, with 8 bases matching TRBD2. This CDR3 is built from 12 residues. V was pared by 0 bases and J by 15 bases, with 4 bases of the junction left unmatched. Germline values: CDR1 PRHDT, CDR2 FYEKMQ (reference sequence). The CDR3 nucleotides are TGTGCCAGCAGCTTAGGCCCGCTAGCGGGGTTCTTC. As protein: CASSLGPLAGFF.

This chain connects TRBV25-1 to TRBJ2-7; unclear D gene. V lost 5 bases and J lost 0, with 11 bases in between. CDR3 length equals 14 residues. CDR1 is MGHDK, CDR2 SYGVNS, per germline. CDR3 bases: TGTGCCAGCAGTCCAGTGGGCAGCTCCTACGAGCAGTACTTC. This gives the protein CASSPVGSSYEQYF.

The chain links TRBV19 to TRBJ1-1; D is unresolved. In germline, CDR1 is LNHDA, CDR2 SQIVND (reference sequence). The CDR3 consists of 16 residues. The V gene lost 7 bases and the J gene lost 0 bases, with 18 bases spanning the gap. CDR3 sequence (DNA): TGTGCCAGTACCGCCGGAGCGGGCCTCATGAACACTGAAGCTTTCTTT. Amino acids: CASTAGAGLMNTEAFF.

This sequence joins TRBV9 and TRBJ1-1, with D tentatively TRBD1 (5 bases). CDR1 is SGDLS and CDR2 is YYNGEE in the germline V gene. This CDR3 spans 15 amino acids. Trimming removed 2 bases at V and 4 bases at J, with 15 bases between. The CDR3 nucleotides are TGTGCCAGCAGCGTGGGGGGAGGGAGGGCCACTGAAGCTTTCTTT. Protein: CASSVGGGRATEAFF. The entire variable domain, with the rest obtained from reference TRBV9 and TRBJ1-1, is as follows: DSGVTQTPKHLITATGQRVTLRCSPRSGDLSVYWYQQSLDQGLQFLIQYYNGEERAKGNILERFSAQQFPDLHSELNLSSLELGDSALYFCASSVGGGRATEAFFGQGTRLTVV.

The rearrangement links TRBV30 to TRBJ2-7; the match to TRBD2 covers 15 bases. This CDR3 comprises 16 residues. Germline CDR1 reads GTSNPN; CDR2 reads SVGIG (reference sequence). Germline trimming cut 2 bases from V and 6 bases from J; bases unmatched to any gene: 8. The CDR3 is CAWSKGLAGGRAEQYF. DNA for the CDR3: TGTGCCTGGAGTAAGGGACTAGCGGGGGGCCGGGCCGAGCAGTACTTC. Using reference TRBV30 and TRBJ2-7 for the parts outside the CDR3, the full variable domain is SQTIHQWPATLVQPVGSPLSLECTVEGTSNPNLYWYRQAAGRGLQLLFYSVGIGQISSEVPQNLSASRPQDRQFILSSKKLLLSDSGFYLCAWSKGLAGGRAEQYFGPGTRLTVT.

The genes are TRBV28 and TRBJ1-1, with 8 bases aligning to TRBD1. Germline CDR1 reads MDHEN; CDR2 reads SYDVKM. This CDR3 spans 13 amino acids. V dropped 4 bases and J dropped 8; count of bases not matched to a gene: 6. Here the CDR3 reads CASSSLRGLEAFF. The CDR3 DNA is TGTGCCAGCAGTTCACTCAGGGGGCTGGAAGCTTTCTTT.

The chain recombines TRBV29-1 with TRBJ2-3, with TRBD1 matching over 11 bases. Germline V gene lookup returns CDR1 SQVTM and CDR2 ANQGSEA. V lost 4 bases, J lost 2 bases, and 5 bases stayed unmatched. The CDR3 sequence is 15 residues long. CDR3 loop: CSVVRDRGVTDTQYF. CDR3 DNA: TGCAGCGTTGTAAGGGACAGGGGGGTCACAGATACGCAGTATTTT.

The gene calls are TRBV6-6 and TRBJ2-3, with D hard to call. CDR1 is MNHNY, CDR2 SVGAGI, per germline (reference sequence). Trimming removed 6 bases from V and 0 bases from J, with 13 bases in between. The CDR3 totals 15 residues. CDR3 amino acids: CASSPIGTSTDTQYF. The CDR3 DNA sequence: TGTGCCAGCAGCCCGATTGGTACTAGCACAGATACGCAGTATTTT.

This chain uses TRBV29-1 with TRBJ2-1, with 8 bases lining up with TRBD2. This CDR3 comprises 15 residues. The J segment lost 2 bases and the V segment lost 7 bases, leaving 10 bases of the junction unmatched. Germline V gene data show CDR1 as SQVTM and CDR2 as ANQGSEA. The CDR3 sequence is CSAGGRGDPYNEQFF. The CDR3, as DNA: TGCAGCGCTGGGGGGCGGGGGGACCCCTACAATGAGCAGTTCTTC.

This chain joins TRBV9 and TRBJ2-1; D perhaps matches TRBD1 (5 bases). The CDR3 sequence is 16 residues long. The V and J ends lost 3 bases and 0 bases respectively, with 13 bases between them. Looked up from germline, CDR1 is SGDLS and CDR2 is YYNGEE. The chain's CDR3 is CASSATGISSYNEQFF. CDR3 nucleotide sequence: TGTGCCAGCAGCGCTACAGGTATCAGCTCCTACAATGAGCAGTTCTTC.

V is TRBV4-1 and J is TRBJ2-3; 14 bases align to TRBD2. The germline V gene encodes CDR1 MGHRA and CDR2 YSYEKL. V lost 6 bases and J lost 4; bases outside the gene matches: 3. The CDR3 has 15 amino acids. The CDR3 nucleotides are TGCGCCAGCAGGCGGACTAGCGGGGGGCCAGATACGCAGTATTTT. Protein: CASRRTSGGPDTQYF.

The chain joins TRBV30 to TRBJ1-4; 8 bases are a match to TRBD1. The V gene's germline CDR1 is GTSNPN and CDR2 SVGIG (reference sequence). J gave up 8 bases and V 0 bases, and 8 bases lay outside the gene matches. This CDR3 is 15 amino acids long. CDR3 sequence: CAWSVRQGRREKLFF. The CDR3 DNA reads TGTGCCTGGAGTGTACGACAGGGGAGGAGGGAAAAACTGTTTTTT.

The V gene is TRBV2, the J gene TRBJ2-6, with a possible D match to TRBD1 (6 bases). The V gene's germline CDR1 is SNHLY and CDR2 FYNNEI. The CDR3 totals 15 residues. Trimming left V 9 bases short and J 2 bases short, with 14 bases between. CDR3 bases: TGTGCCAGTCACGCCTACAGGGCTGGGGCCAACGTCCTGACTTTC. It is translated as CASHAYRAGANVLTF.

CDR3 sequence: CASRQSPGGGYGYTF. Here the CDR3 DNA reads TGTGCCAGCAGGCAGTCACCAGGGGGCGGTTATGGCTACACCTTC. The gene calls are TRBV6-4 and TRBJ1-2; TRBD1 matches 8 bases. With V trimmed by 6 bases and J by 5 bases, 11 bases remained unmatched. This CDR3 has 15 residues. Germline V gives CDR1 MRHNA, CDR2 SNTAGT.

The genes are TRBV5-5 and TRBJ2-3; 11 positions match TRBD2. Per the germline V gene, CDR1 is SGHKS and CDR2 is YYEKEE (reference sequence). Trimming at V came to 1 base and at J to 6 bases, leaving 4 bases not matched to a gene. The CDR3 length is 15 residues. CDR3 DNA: TGTGCCAGCAGCTTGACTAGCGGGGGATGGGATACGCAGTATTTT. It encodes CASSLTSGGWDTQYF.

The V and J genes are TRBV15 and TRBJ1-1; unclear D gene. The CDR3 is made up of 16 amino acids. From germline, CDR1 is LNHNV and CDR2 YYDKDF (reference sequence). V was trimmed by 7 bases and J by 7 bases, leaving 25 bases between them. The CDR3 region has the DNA TGTGCCACCACCCGAGACTACGGCCCCGGCGGCATTGAAGCTTTCTTT. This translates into CATTRDYGPGGIEAFF.